This TCR beta chain is from a study of cytomegalovirus exposure and HLA in healthy donors. Study results and limitations: In an earlier analysis, about 87% or about 30%: the productive usage of most TCR beta V segments.

A multiplex PCR was run with 60 Vbeta primers and 13 Jbeta primers. Source study methods: Later, about 80 million unique TCR beta chains were counted in an analysis, and roughly 10 million of them were shared. Only in-frame clones appear in the TCRdb table, and some are missing; sequencing was by immunoSEQ multiplex PCR. That table gives V, J and clone size, and the DNA gave D and trimming. The sample contains approximately 120,000 clones, approximately 81% of which appear only once. This clone has more than one count but fewer than ten. Its antigen is not known. Germline lookup yields CDR1 SGHDT and CDR2 YYEEEE. V was clipped by 4 bases and J by 4 bases; unmatched bases: 2. This CDR3 has 13 amino acids.

This receptor was obtained from a young man in good health and CMV-seropositive. The sequenced sample consisted of PBMCs. This sequence joins TRBV5-6 and TRBJ1-2; TRBD1 agrees at 9 bases. CDR3 nucleotide sequence: TGTGCCAGCAGCAAGGGACAGGGCTATGGCTACACCTTC. Translation gives CASSKGQGYGYTF. Complete variable domain (other parts from reference TRBV5-6 and TRBJ1-2): DAGVTQSPTHLIKTRGQQVTLRCSPKSGHDTVSWYQQALGQGPQFIFQYYEEEERQRGNFPDRFSGHQFPNYSSELNVNALLLGDSALYLCASSKGQGYGYTFGSGTRLTVV.